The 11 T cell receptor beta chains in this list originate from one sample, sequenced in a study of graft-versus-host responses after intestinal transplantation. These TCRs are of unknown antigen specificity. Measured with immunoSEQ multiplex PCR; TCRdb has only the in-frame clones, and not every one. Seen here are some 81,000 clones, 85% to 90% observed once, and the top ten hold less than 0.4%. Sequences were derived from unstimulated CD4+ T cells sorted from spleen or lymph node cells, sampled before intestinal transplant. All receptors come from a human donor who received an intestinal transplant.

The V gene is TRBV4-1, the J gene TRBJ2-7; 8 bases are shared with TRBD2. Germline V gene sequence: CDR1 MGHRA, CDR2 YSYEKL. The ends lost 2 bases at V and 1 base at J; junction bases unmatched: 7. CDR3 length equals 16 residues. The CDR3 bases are TGCGCCAGCAGCCAACTGAGCGGGGGCCTGTCCTACGAGCAGTACTTC. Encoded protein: CASSQLSGGLSYEQYF.

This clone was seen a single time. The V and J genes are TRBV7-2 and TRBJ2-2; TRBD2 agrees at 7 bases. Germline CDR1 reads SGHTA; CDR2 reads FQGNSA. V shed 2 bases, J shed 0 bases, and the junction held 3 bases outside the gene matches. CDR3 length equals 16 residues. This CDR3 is CASSLRTRPNTGELFF. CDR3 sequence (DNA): TGTGCCAGCAGCTTAAGGACTAGACCGAACACCGGGGAGCTGTTTTTT. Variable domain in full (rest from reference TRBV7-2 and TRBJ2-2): GAGVSQSPSNKVTEKGKDVELRCDPISGHTALYWYRQSLGQGLEFLIYFQGNSAPDKSGLPSDRFSAERTGGSVSTLTIQRTQQEDSAVYLCASSLRTRPNTGELFFGEGSRLTVL.

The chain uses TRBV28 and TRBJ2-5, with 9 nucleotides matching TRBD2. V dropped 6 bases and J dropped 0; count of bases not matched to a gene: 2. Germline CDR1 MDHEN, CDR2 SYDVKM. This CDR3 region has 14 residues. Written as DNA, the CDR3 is TGTGCCAGCAGCTGGACTAGCGACCAAGAGACCCAGTACTTC. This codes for CASSWTSDQETQYF.

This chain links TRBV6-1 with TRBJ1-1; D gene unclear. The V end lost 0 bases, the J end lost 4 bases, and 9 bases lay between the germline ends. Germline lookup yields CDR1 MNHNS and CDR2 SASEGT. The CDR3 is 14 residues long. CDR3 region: CASSEAGVGTEAFF. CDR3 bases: TGTGCCAGCAGTGAAGCCGGGGTGGGCACTGAAGCTTTCTTT.

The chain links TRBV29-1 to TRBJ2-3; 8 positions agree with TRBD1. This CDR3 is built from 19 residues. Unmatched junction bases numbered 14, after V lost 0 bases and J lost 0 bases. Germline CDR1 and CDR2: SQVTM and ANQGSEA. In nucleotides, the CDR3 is TGCAGCGTTGAAGATCGTCGGACAGGGCGACCTAGAAGCACAGATACGCAGTATTTT. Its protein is CSVEDRRTGRPRSTDTQYF.

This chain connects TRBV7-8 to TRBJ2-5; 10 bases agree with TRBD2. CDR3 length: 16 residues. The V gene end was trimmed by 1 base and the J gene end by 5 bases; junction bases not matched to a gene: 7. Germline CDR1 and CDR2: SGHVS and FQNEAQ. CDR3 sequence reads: CASSLGIAGGGETQYF. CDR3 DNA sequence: TGTGCCAGCAGCTTAGGAATAGCGGGGGGTGGGGAGACCCAGTACTTC.

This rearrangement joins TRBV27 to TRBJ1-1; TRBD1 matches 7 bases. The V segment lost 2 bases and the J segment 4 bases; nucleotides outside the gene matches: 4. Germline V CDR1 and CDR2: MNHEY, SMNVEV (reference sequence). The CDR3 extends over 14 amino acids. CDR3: CASSLNRGGTEAFF. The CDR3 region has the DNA TGTGCCAGCAGTTTAAACAGGGGTGGCACTGAAGCTTTCTTT.

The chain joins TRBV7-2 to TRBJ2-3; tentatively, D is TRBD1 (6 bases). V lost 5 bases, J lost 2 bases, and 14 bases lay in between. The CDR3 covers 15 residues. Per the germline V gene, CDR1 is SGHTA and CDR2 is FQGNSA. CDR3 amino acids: CASSPRTALTDTQYF. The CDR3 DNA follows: TGTGCCAGCAGCCCCAGGACAGCCCTCACAGATACGCAGTATTTT. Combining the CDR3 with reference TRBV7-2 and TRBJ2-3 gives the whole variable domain GAGVSQSPSNKVTEKGKDVELRCDPISGHTALYWYRQSLGQGLEFLIYFQGNSAPDKSGLPSDRFSAERTGGSVSTLTIQRTQQEDSAVYLCASSPRTALTDTQYFGPGTRLTVL.

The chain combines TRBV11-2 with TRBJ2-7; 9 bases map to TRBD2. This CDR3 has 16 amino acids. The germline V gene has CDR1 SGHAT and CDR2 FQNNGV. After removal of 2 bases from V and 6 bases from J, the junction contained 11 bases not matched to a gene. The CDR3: CASSLPSRREGSEQYF. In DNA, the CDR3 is TGTGCCAGCAGCTTACCCAGCCGGCGGGAGGGGAGCGAGCAGTACTTC.

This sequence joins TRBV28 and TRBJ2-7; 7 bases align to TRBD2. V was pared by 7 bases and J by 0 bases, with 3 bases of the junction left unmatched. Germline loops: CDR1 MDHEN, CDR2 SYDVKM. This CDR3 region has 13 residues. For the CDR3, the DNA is TGTGCCAGCACCGGCGGGAGCTCCTACGAGCAGTACTTC. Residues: CASTGGSSYEQYF.

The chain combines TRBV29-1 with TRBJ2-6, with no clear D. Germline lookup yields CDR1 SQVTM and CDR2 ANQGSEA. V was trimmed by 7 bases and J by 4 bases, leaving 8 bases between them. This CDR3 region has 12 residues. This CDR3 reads CSARTGANVLTF. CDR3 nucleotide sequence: TGCAGCGCCCGCACAGGGGCCAACGTCCTGACTTTC. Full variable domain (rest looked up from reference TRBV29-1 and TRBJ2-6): SAVISQKPSRDICQRGTSLTIQCQVDSQVTMMFWYRQQPGQSLTLIATANQGSEATYESGFVIDKFPISRPNLTFSTLTVSNMSPEDSSIYLCSARTGANVLTFGAGSRLTVL.